A selection of T cell receptor beta chains follows, all from one sample in a study of siplizumab effects on memory and regulatory T cells. Profiling relied on immunoSEQ multiplex PCR, and the TCRdb table lists in-frame clones only, not all of them. The repertoire consists of 100,000 to 120,000 clones, with roughly 92% occurring once and the leading ten covering approximately 1.2%. Material for sequencing was CD4+ T cells sorted from blood. The source of these receptors is a human donor in good health. Both conserved end residues are trimmed from each CDR3. Each record gives: J gene, V gene, CDR3 protein.

J gene: TRBJ2-1
V gene: TRBV9
CDR3 protein: ASSLLAGVHNEQF

J gene: TRBJ2-1
V gene: TRBV11-3
CDR3 protein: ASSRTSGGGNEQF

J gene: TRBJ1-4
V gene: TRBV4-2
CDR3 protein: ASSQAVSGARTNEKLF

J gene: TRBJ1-2
V gene: TRBV18
CDR3 protein: ASSPRDAAFYGYT

J gene: TRBJ1-1
V gene: TRBV5-1
CDR3 protein: ASSLAWGTSGQAF

J gene: TRBJ2-4
V gene: TRBV10-3
CDR3 protein: AISEPGLAKNIQY

J gene: TRBJ1-4
V gene: TRBV20-1
CDR3 protein: SADLGEKLF

J gene: TRBJ2-7
V gene: TRBV5-1
CDR3 protein: ASSKREGGPYEQY

J gene: TRBJ2-7
V gene: TRBV5-1
CDR3 protein: ASSLQGEAIYEQY

J gene: TRBJ2-3
V gene: TRBV10-3
CDR3 protein: AISSGRDADTQY

J gene: TRBJ2-2
V gene: TRBV6-4
CDR3 protein: ASSGELNTGELF

J gene: TRBJ2-1
V gene: TRBV6-5
CDR3 protein: ASFSGQRLNEQF

J gene: TRBJ1-1
V gene: TRBV6-5
CDR3 protein: ASSRDTEAF

J gene: TRBJ2-1
V gene: TRBV5-1
CDR3 protein: ASSLVAGGYNEQF

J gene: TRBJ1-5
V gene: TRBV5-6
CDR3 protein: ASSLGGRGWASNQPQH

J gene: TRBJ2-7
V gene: TRBV11-2
CDR3 protein: ASSLNTAGSEQY

J gene: TRBJ2-3
V gene: TRBV4-1
CDR3 protein: ASSKLAGGRDTQY

J gene: TRBJ2-1
V gene: TRBV19
CDR3 protein: ASSISGRAGDEQF

J gene: TRBJ2-5
V gene: TRBV5-4
CDR3 protein: ASSPQGGGGLRETQY

J gene: TRBJ2-2
V gene: TRBV18
CDR3 protein: ASSPYRGRSTGELF

J gene: TRBJ1-2
V gene: TRBV28
CDR3 protein: ASSGTGGYT

J gene: TRBJ2-3
V gene: TRBV6-5
CDR3 protein: ASSRTSGRTDTQY

J gene: TRBJ1-5
V gene: TRBV10-3
CDR3 protein: AISESLRGDQPQH